This is a list of T cell receptor beta chains from one sample in a study of cytomegalovirus exposure and HLA in healthy donors. Only in-frame clones appear in the TCRdb table, and some are missing; sequencing was by immunoSEQ multiplex PCR. The sample includes fewer than 200,000 clones, over 70% of them seen just once. Sequencing used PBMCs. The receptors stem from a man in his forties or fifties in good health and CMV-seropositive. The CDR3 runs from the conserved cysteine through the conserved F or W. The order of the fields is D gene, clone size, V gene, J gene, CDR3 length, CDR3 DNA, CDR3 protein. A D gene is named only where the DNA matches it firmly. Rows give clone size only sometimes, using once, few, many, or a class for an expanded clone.

D gene: TRBD2; clone size: .; V gene: TRBV5-1; J gene: TRBJ2-1; CDR3 length: 15; CDR3 DNA: TGCGCCAGCAGCCTCGGGACTAGCGACTACAATGAGCAGTTCTTC; CDR3 protein: CASSLGTSDYNEQFF
D gene: .; clone size: .; V gene: TRBV7-8; J gene: TRBJ2-7; CDR3 length: 13; CDR3 DNA: TGTGCCAGCAGCTCACAGGGCTTCGACGAGCAGTACTTC; CDR3 protein: CASSSQGFDEQYF
D gene: .; clone size: .; V gene: TRBV11-2; J gene: TRBJ2-7; CDR3 length: 15; CDR3 DNA: TGTGCCAGCAGCTTAGTAGCGGACTATCCTTACGAGCAGTACTTC; CDR3 protein: CASSLVADYPYEQYF
D gene: .; clone size: once; V gene: TRBV2; J gene: TRBJ2-5; CDR3 length: 14; CDR3 DNA: TGTGCCAGCAGAGGGGGAGGGGGAGCGGAGACCCAGTACTTC; CDR3 protein: CASRGGGGAETQYF
D gene: TRBD2; clone size: .; V gene: TRBV5-4; J gene: TRBJ2-3; CDR3 length: 17; CDR3 DNA: TGTGCCAGCAGCCCGACGACTAGCGGGAGGAACACAGATACGCAGTATTTT; CDR3 protein: CASSPTTSGRNTDTQYF
D gene: TRBD1; clone size: .; V gene: TRBV10-2; J gene: TRBJ1-5; CDR3 length: 16; CDR3 DNA: TGCGCCAGCAGTGGGAGAGGGGACAGGGCCCATCAGCCCCAGCATTTT; CDR3 protein: CASSGRGDRAHQPQHF
D gene: TRBD1; clone size: once; V gene: TRBV9; J gene: TRBJ1-2; CDR3 length: 15; CDR3 DNA: TGTGCCAGCAGCGTAGGAAGGGGGCGTGACTATGGCTACACCTTC; CDR3 protein: CASSVGRGRDYGYTF
D gene: .; clone size: .; V gene: TRBV2; J gene: TRBJ2-1; CDR3 length: 14; CDR3 DNA: TGTACCGCCTACCAAGGGGCCTCCTACAATGAGCAGTTCTTC; CDR3 protein: CTAYQGASYNEQFF
D gene: TRBD1; clone size: .; V gene: TRBV4-1; J gene: TRBJ1-4; CDR3 length: 15; CDR3 DNA: TGCGCCAGCAGCCTGCCCGGACAGGTTAATGAAAAACTGTTTTTT; CDR3 protein: CASSLPGQVNEKLFF
D gene: TRBD2; clone size: few; V gene: TRBV29-1; J gene: TRBJ2-5; CDR3 length: 16; CDR3 DNA: TGCAGCGTAGGAGGCGGGAGGCGACACCCAGGGGAGACCCAGTACTTC; CDR3 protein: CSVGGGRRHPGETQYF
D gene: .; clone size: .; V gene: TRBV9; J gene: TRBJ2-5; CDR3 length: 17; CDR3 DNA: TGTGCCAGCAGCCAAAAGGGGTTCGGGGGGCCCCAAGAGACCCAGTACTTC; CDR3 protein: CASSQKGFGGPQETQYF
D gene: TRBD2; clone size: .; V gene: TRBV7-8; J gene: TRBJ2-2; CDR3 length: 22; CDR3 DNA: TGTGCCAGCAGCTTCCAGGGCATACTAGCGGGAGGCCGGAAAGGAAGAGAAGGGGAGCTGTTTTTT; CDR3 protein: CASSFQGILAGGRKGREGELFF
D gene: .; clone size: .; V gene: TRBV7-2; J gene: TRBJ2-1; CDR3 length: 14; CDR3 DNA: TGTGCCAGCAGCCCCGGGGGAGCCTACAATGAGCAGTTCTTC; CDR3 protein: CASSPGGAYNEQFF
D gene: TRBD1; clone size: few; V gene: TRBV7-9; J gene: TRBJ1-2; CDR3 length: 14; CDR3 DNA: TGTGCCAGCAGGGGACAGGTCTCGCGGGATGGCTACACCTTC; CDR3 protein: CASRGQVSRDGYTF
D gene: TRBD1; clone size: .; V gene: TRBV6-4; J gene: TRBJ1-3; CDR3 length: 19; CDR3 DNA: TGTGCCAGCAGTGACTCGAGATTTTATGCAGGGGGTGGGGGAAACACCATATATTTT; CDR3 protein: CASSDSRFYAGGGGNTIYF
D gene: .; clone size: .; V gene: TRBV28; J gene: TRBJ2-7; CDR3 length: 15; CDR3 DNA: TGTGCCAGCAGGTACAGGGCCTTGGACCCCTACGAGCAGTACTTC; CDR3 protein: CASRYRALDPYEQYF
D gene: .; clone size: few; V gene: TRBV7-2; J gene: TRBJ2-1; CDR3 length: 15; CDR3 DNA: TGTGCCAGCAGCTTAGGTCAGGGGACCTACAATGAGCAGTTCTTC; CDR3 protein: CASSLGQGTYNEQFF
D gene: TRBD2; clone size: .; V gene: TRBV6-1; J gene: TRBJ2-1; CDR3 length: 16; CDR3 DNA: TGTGCCAGCAGTGGGACTAGCGGGACAGGGATGAATGAGCAGTTCTTC; CDR3 protein: CASSGTSGTGMNEQFF
D gene: .; clone size: .; V gene: TRBV13; J gene: TRBJ2-7; CDR3 length: 13; CDR3 DNA: TGTGCCAGCAGCTTAGGGGTGACATACGAGCAGTACTTC; CDR3 protein: CASSLGVTYEQYF
D gene: .; clone size: .; V gene: TRBV5-1; J gene: TRBJ2-2; CDR3 length: 14; CDR3 DNA: TGCGCCAGCAGCTTTCGACTGGATACCGGGGAGCTGTTTTTT; CDR3 protein: CASSFRLDTGELFF
D gene: TRBD2; clone size: few; V gene: TRBV7-2; J gene: TRBJ2-2; CDR3 length: 18; CDR3 DNA: TGTGCCAGCAGCCCCCGTAGTAGCGGGAGTATCAGCACCGGGGAGCTGTTTTTT; CDR3 protein: CASSPRSSGSISTGELFF
D gene: .; clone size: .; V gene: TRBV7-6; J gene: TRBJ2-1; CDR3 length: 13; CDR3 DNA: TGTGCCAGCAGCCGAGGGGGGGCCATTGAGCAGTTCTTC; CDR3 protein: CASSRGGAIEQFF
D gene: TRBD1; clone size: .; V gene: TRBV2; J gene: TRBJ2-1; CDR3 length: 16; CDR3 DNA: TGTGCCAGCAGTGGTGTCCGGGACAGCTCCTACAATGAGCAGTTCTTC; CDR3 protein: CASSGVRDSSYNEQFF
D gene: .; clone size: .; V gene: TRBV30; J gene: TRBJ2-1; CDR3 length: 15; CDR3 DNA: TGTGCCTGGAGTGTACTAGGACTACCTTACAATGAGCAGTTCTTC; CDR3 protein: CAWSVLGLPYNEQFF
D gene: TRBD1; clone size: .; V gene: TRBV11-2; J gene: TRBJ1-1; CDR3 length: 15; CDR3 DNA: TGTGCCAGCAGCCTACAGGGGGGTGTGAACACTGAAGCTTTCTTT; CDR3 protein: CASSLQGGVNTEAFF
D gene: TRBD1; clone size: .; V gene: TRBV18; J gene: TRBJ1-2; CDR3 length: 15; CDR3 DNA: TGTGCCAGCTCAGGGGGACAGGGGAAACACTATGGCTACACCTTC; CDR3 protein: CASSGGQGKHYGYTF
D gene: .; clone size: .; V gene: TRBV7-8; J gene: TRBJ2-3; CDR3 length: 12; CDR3 DNA: TGTGCCAGCAGCACTACCTCAGATACGCAGTATTTT; CDR3 protein: CASSTTSDTQYF
D gene: TRBD1; clone size: once; V gene: TRBV5-4; J gene: TRBJ2-7; CDR3 length: 14; CDR3 DNA: TGTGCCAGCAGCTCCGGGACAGGGGTTCTCGAGCAGTACTTC; CDR3 protein: CASSSGTGVLEQYF
D gene: .; clone size: .; V gene: TRBV29-1; J gene: TRBJ2-1; CDR3 length: 13; CDR3 DNA: TGCAGCGTTCGAGGAGTCAGCTACAATGAGCAGTTCTTC; CDR3 protein: CSVRGVSYNEQFF
D gene: TRBD2; clone size: few; V gene: TRBV29-1; J gene: TRBJ2-3; CDR3 length: 15; CDR3 DNA: TGCAGCGTGACCGGGACTACAACTAGCACAGATACGCAGTATTTT; CDR3 protein: CSVTGTTTSTDTQYF